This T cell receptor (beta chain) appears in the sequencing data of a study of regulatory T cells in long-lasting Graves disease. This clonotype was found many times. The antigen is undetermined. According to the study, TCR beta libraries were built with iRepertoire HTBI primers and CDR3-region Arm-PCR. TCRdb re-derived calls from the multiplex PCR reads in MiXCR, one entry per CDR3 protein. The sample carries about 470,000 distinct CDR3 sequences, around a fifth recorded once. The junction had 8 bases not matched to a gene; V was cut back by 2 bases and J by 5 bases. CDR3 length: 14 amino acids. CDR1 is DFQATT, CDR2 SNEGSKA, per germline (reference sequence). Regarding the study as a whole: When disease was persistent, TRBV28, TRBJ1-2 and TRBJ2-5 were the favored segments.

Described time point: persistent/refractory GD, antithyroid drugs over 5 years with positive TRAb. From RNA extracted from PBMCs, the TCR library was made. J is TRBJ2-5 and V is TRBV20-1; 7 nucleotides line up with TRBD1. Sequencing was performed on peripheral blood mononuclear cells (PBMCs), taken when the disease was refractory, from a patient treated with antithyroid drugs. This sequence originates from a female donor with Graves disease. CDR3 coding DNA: TGCAGTGCTAGAAAGAAACAGGGGACGGAGACCCAGTACTTC. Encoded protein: CSARKKQGTETQYF.